A selection of T cell receptor beta chains follows, all from one sample in a study of blood T cell repertoires in COVID-19. Measured with immunoSEQ multiplex PCR; TCRdb has only the in-frame clones, and not every one. There are 240,000 or so clones in the sample; approximately 85% occur only once, and 0.7% to 0.85% lies in the top ten. Sequences were obtained from peripheral blood. These receptors were collected from a woman in her 30s with acute or convalescent COVID-19. Both conserved end residues are part of each CDR3. A D gene is named only where the DNA matches it firmly. Only part of the rows carry a size: once, few, many, or a class if the clone is expanded.

j_gene	abundance	v_gene	d_gene	CDR3aa	CDR3nt
TRBJ2-1	once	TRBV10-3	.	CAISESGSGDEQFF	TGTGCCATCAGTGAGTCGGGATCGGGGGATGAGCAGTTCTTC
TRBJ2-2	.	TRBV4-1	.	CASSHAGELFF	TGCGCCAGCAGCCACGCCGGGGAGCTGTTTTTT
TRBJ2-7	.	TRBV9	TRBD2	CASSAGLAGYEQYF	TGTGCCAGCAGCGCGGGACTAGCGGGATACGAGCAGTACTTC
TRBJ2-1	.	TRBV5-4	TRBD1	CASSLAGTGGVYNEQFF	TGTGCCAGCAGCTTGGCCGGGACAGGGGGCGTCTACAATGAGCAGTTCTTC
TRBJ1-1	once	TRBV18	.	CASFTTGGTEAFF	TGTGCCAGCTTCACCACGGGGGGTACTGAAGCTTTCTTT
TRBJ2-7	.	TRBV7-8	TRBD2	CASSPGPGTSPNEQYF	TGTGCCAGCAGCCCAGGACCCGGGACTAGCCCCAACGAGCAGTACTTC
TRBJ1-1	few	TRBV2	.	CASSEALGGYTEAFF	TGTGCCAGCAGTGAAGCGCTAGGGGGTTACACTGAAGCTTTCTTT
TRBJ2-2	.	TRBV10-3	.	CASTGPYSGELFF	TGTGCCAGCACAGGTCCTTATTCCGGGGAGCTGTTTTTT
TRBJ1-1	.	TRBV30	.	CASGRREAFF	TGTGCCTCCGGGAGGCGTGAAGCTTTCTTT
TRBJ2-1	.	TRBV7-9	TRBD1	CASSPETGRFTNEQFF	TGTGCCAGCAGCCCAGAGACAGGGAGATTTACCAATGAGCAGTTCTTC
TRBJ2-1	.	TRBV4-3	.	CASSPHRAVVYNEQFF	TGCGCCAGCAGCCCTCACAGGGCAGTTGTATACAATGAGCAGTTCTTC
TRBJ2-3	.	TRBV27	.	CASSFRYTDTQYF	TGTGCCAGCAGTTTTCGCTACACAGATACGCAGTATTTT
TRBJ2-2	.	TRBV9	TRBD2	CASSAGLAELNGELFF	TGTGCCAGCAGCGCAGGACTAGCGGAGTTGAACGGGGAGCTGTTTTTT
TRBJ1-5	.	TRBV19	.	CASSILDTKNNQPQHF	TGTGCCAGTAGTATTTTGGACACCAAGAACAATCAGCCCCAGCATTTT
TRBJ2-2	.	TRBV5-1	TRBD2	CASSSVLAGGPDTGELFF	TGCGCCAGCAGCAGTGTCCTAGCGGGAGGGCCGGACACCGGGGAGCTGTTTTTT
TRBJ2-4	.	TRBV27	.	CASYGVSKAKNIQYF	TGTGCCAGTTACGGGGTCAGCAAGGCCAAAAACATTCAGTACTTC
TRBJ2-7	.	TRBV25-1	.	CASSMDSASYEQYF	TGTGCCAGCAGTATGGACTCGGCCTCCTACGAGCAGTACTTC
TRBJ1-1	.	TRBV25-1	.	CASSSRNTEAFF	TGTGCCAGCAGTTCTCGGAACACTGAAGCTTTCTTT
TRBJ1-2	once	TRBV29-1	.	CSVDATSGGLYGYTF	TGCAGCGTTGATGCTACTTCGGGGGGCCTCTATGGCTACACCTTC
TRBJ1-1	few	TRBV5-5	TRBD1	CASSLMTGVGTEAFF	TGTGCCAGCAGCCTGATGACAGGGGTGGGCACTGAAGCTTTCTTT
TRBJ2-3	.	TRBV11-3	TRBD2	CASSLSTGEGPDTQYF	TGTGCCAGCAGCTTGTCCACGGGGGAGGGCCCAGATACGCAGTATTTT
TRBJ2-7	.	TRBV13	TRBD1	CASSPRDRNYEQYF	TGTGCCAGCAGCCCCCGGGACAGGAACTACGAGCAGTACTTC
TRBJ2-5	.	TRBV28	TRBD2	CASSLDRSNSGRAVETQYF	TGTGCCAGCAGTCTGGACAGGTCGAATAGCGGGAGGGCCGTGGAGACCCAGTACTTC
TRBJ2-7	once	TRBV12-3/TRBV12-4	TRBD1	CASSPDRGRQYF	TGTGCCAGCAGTCCGGACAGGGGGCGACAGTACTTC
TRBJ2-1	few	TRBV19	.	CASSIGTQYNEQFF	TGTGCCAGTAGTATCGGGACTCAATACAATGAGCAGTTCTTC
TRBJ1-4	.	TRBV25-1	TRBD1	CASRGDSFFEKLFF	TGTGCCAGCAGGGGGGACAGTTTTTTCGAAAAACTGTTTTTT
TRBJ1-1	.	TRBV25-1	.	CASNTKRGTEAFF	TGTGCCAGCAACACCAAACGGGGCACTGAAGCTTTCTTT
TRBJ2-5	.	TRBV28	TRBD2	CASSLPLIGREETQYF	TGTGCCAGCAGTTTACCCCTTATCGGGAGGGAAGAGACCCAGTACTTC
TRBJ1-1	.	TRBV29-1	.	CSVEQRGSSEAFF	TGCAGCGTTGAACAAAGGGGAAGCTCTGAAGCTTTCTTT
TRBJ2-2	.	TRBV7-2	TRBD2	CASSLTSGTNTGELFF	TGTGCCAGCAGCTTAACTAGCGGGACGAACACCGGGGAGCTGTTTTTT
TRBJ2-7	.	TRBV5-1	TRBD2	CASSPGLAGTYEQYF	TGCGCCAGCAGCCCAGGACTAGCGGGAACCTACGAGCAGTACTTC
TRBJ2-3	.	TRBV5-1	TRBD1	CASSLVGDRVWDTQYF	TGCGCCAGCAGCTTGGTCGGGGACAGGGTTTGGGATACGCAGTATTTT
TRBJ2-1	.	TRBV27	.	CASSAQGRAYNEQFF	TGTGCCAGCAGTGCCCAGGGGAGGGCCTACAATGAGCAGTTCTTC
TRBJ2-5	.	TRBV7-9	.	CASSWSLAGETQYF	TGTGCCAGCAGCTGGAGTCTAGCAGGAGAGACCCAGTACTTC
TRBJ2-7	.	TRBV24-1	TRBD1	CATSDPNGQVLYEQYF	TGTGCCACCAGTGACCCGAATGGACAGGTACTCTACGAGCAGTACTTC
TRBJ2-7	.	TRBV12-5	.	CASGLRQGPDYGSYEQYF	TGTGCTAGTGGTTTGCGGCAGGGCCCGGACTACGGCTCCTACGAGCAGTACTTC